This T cell receptor (beta chain) was identified during a study of blood T cell repertoires in COVID-19. Background on the study: Donors in the United States, Italy and Spain gave samples during acute or convalescent COVID-19. PBMCs, B-cell-depleted T cells, or T cells were the source of the cDNA or gDNA that made up the material.

Under the authors' procedure: Counts of nucleated cells, estimated from reference gene primer amplification, were obtained. Profiled with immunoSEQ multiplex PCR; TCRdb holds only in-frame clones, not every one. V and J calls and clone size follow that table, whereas D and trimming were derived from the DNA. The table shows about 280,000 clones, with 83% occurring only once. Specimen: peripheral blood. The TCR sequence derives from a woman aged 45-65 years who had recovered from COVID-19.

The CDR3 is CASSFRTGGYTF. Written as DNA, the CDR3 is TGTGCCAGCAGCTTTCGAACGGGGGGCTACACCTTC. The rearrangement joins TRBV5-4 to TRBJ1-2; D call uncertain. CDR1 SGHNT and CDR2 YYREEE come from the germline V gene (reference sequence). With 2 bases removed from V and 8 bases from J, the gap between germline ends came to 10 bases. The CDR3 length is 12 residues.